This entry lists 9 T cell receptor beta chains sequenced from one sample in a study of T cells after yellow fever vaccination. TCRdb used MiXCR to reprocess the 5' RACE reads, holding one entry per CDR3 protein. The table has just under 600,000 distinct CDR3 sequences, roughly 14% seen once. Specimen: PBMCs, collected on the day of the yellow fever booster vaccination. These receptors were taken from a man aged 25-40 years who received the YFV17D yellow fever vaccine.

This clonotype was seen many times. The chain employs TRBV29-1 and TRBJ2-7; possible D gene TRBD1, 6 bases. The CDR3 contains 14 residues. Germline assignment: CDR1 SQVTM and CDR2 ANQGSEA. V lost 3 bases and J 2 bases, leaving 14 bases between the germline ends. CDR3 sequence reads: CSVEGADATYEQYF. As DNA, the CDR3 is TGCAGCGTTGAGGGGGCAGATGCTACCTACGAGCAGTACTTC.

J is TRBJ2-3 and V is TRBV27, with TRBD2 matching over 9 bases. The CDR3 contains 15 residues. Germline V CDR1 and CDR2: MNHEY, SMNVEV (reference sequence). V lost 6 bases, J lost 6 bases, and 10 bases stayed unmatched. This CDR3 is CASRRLAELRDTQYF. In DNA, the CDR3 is TGTGCCAGCAGAAGACTAGCGGAACTACGGGATACGCAGTATTTT.

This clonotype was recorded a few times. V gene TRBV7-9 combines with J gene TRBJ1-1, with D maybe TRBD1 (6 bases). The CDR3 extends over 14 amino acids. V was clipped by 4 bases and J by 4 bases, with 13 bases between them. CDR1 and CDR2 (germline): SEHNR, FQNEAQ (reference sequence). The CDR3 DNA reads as TGTGCCAGCAGCTACCCCGGGGGCGGCACTGAAGCTTTCTTT. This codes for CASSYPGGGTEAFF.

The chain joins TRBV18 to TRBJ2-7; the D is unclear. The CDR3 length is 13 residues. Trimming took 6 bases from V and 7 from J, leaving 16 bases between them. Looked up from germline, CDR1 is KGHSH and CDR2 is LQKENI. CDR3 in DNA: TGTGCCAGCTCGTCGGGCAGCCTACGAGAGCAGTACTTC. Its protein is CASSSGSLREQYF.

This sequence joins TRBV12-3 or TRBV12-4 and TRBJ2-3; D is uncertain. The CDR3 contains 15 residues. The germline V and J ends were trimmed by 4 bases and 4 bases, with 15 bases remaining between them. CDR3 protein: CASSSSGAGADTQYF. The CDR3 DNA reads TGTGCCAGCAGTTCATCTGGTGCCGGCGCAGATACGCAGTATTTT.

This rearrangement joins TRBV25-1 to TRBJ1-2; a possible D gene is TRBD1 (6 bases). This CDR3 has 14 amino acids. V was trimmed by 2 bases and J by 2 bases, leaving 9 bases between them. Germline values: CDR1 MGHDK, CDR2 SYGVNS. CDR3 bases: TGTGCCAGCAGTGAAGGACAGTTCAACTATGGCTACACCTTC. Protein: CASSEGQFNYGYTF.

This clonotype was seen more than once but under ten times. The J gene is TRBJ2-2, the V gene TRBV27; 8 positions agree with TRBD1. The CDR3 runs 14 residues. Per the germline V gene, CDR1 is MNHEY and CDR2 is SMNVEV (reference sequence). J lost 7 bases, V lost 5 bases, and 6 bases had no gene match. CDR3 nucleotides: TGTGCCAGCAGTCCGACAGGGGCTATCGGGGAGCTGTTTTTT. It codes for CASSPTGAIGELFF.

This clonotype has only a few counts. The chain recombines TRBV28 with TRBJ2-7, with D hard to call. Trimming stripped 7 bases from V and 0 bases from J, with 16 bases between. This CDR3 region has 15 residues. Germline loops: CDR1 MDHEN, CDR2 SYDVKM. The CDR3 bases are TGTGCCAGCAACCCCCTAGTGGGCGGCTCCTACGAGCAGTACTTC. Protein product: CASNPLVGGSYEQYF.

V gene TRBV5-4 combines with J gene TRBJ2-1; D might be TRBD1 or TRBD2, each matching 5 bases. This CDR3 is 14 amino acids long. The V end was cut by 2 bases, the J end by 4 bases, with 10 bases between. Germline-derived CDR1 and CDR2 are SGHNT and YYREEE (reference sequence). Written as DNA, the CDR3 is TGTGCCAGCAGCTTCGAGGGGCCTTACAATGAGCAGTTCTTC. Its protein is CASSFEGPYNEQFF.